Listed below are T cell receptor beta chains from one sample, sequenced in a study of T cells after yellow fever vaccination. TCRdb re-derived calls from the 5' RACE reads in MiXCR, one entry per CDR3 protein. The data show 400,000 or so distinct CDR3 sequences, under 7.5% seen once. This sample comprised PBMCs, obtained 5 days after the yellow fever booster vaccination. These TCRs come from a man between 25 and 39 years old who received the YFV17D yellow fever vaccine. CDR3s include the opening cysteine and the closing phenylalanine or tryptophan. The D gene is left open where the match is weak. A clone size is listed for some rows: how often the clone was seen (once, few, many), or a class if it is expanded.

v_gene	j_gene	len	abundance	d_gene	CDR3nt	CDR3aa
TRBV6-1	TRBJ2-5	16	.	.	TGTGCCAGCAGTCCCCTGGGGGATAGCAGAAGCGGGACCCAGTACTTC	CASSPLGDSRSGTQYF
TRBV24-1	TRBJ2-5	12	many	.	TGTGCCACCAGTGTTGCGGGAAAGACCCAGTACTTC	CATSVAGKTQYF
TRBV29-1	TRBJ2-7	12	few	.	TGCAGCGTTGAAGACAGGCAGTCCGAGCAGTACTTC	CSVEDRQSEQYF
TRBV5-5	TRBJ2-1	16	many	TRBD2	TGTGCCAGCAGCTTGGCGGCGGGCGGGAGTGATAATGAGCAGTTCTTC	CASSLAAGGSDNEQFF
TRBV29-1	TRBJ1-1	12	many	.	TGCAGCGGGACACGGATAGGTACTGAAGCTTTCTTT	CSGTRIGTEAFF
TRBV18	TRBJ2-7	17	.	TRBD2	TGTGCCAGCTCAGCCCCCGGGACTAGCGGGAGGGGCGACGAGCAGTACTTC	CASSAPGTSGRGDEQYF
TRBV7-2	TRBJ2-2	15	.	TRBD1	TGTGCCAGCAGCAAGGACAGGGTGGTGGGCGGGGAGCTGTTTTTT	CASSKDRVVGGELFF
TRBV7-6	TRBJ2-3	14	few	.	TGTGCCAGCAGCCCCGGGTCGGACACAGATACGCAGTATTTT	CASSPGSDTDTQYF
TRBV9	TRBJ2-7	15	few	TRBD1	TGTGCCAGCAGCTTCACCCGGGACAGGGTAGACGAGCAGTACTTC	CASSFTRDRVDEQYF
TRBV5-1	TRBJ2-1	15	many	.	TGCGCCAGCAGCTTGGGGGCGACCACCTACAATGAGCAGTTCTTC	CASSLGATTYNEQFF
TRBV6-1	TRBJ2-1	13	few	.	TGTGCCAGCTTTGACGGACCCTACAATGAGCAGTTCTTC	CASFDGPYNEQFF
TRBV7-2	TRBJ2-3	14	few	TRBD2	TGTGCCAGCAGCTCGGGACTAGCGTCAGATACGCAGTATTTT	CASSSGLASDTQYF
TRBV6-4	TRBJ1-2	11	.	.	TGTGCCAGCAGCGGACAGAATGGCTACACCTTC	CASSGQNGYTF
TRBV6-1	TRBJ2-6	16	few	.	TGTGCCAGCAAAGTGCTATCTTACTCTGGGGCCAACGTCCTGACTTTC	CASKVLSYSGANVLTF
TRBV7-2	TRBJ2-3	15	many	TRBD1	TGTGCCAGCAGTCGGGACAGGGACTACACAGATACGCAGTATTTT	CASSRDRDYTDTQYF
TRBV20-1	TRBJ2-7	16	.	TRBD2	TGCAGTGCTAGTGGGAGAAGGCTAGCGGACCTCTACGAGCAGTACTTC	CSASGRRLADLYEQYF
TRBV5-1	TRBJ2-1	15	.	TRBD2	TGCGCCAGCACCACGGGGGGTAGTCCCTACAATGAGCAGTTCTTC	CASTTGGSPYNEQFF
TRBV29-1	TRBJ2-2	14	few	.	TGCAGCGTTGAGGCCAGAAAGAACACCGGGGAGCTGTTTTTT	CSVEARKNTGELFF
TRBV28	TRBJ2-2	14	.	TRBD2	TGTGCCGCGGGGGGCCAGCGGAGGACCGGGGAGCTGTTTTTT	CAAGGQRRTGELFF
TRBV12-3/TRBV12-4	TRBJ2-1	15	few	.	TGTGCCAGCAGTTTACGTGAGCGGCCCTACAATGAGCAGTTCTTC	CASSLRERPYNEQFF
TRBV5-6	TRBJ2-4	12	many	.	TGTGCCAGCAGCTGGCGGAGGAGGTCTTCGGACTTC	CASSWRRRSSDF
TRBV7-2	TRBJ2-7	14	.	.	TGTGCCAGCAGCCAATTAGGAGGGTTCTACGAGCAGTACTTC	CASSQLGGFYEQYF
TRBV4-2	TRBJ2-3	19	few	TRBD1	TGTGCCAGCAGCGTCATGACCGGGACAGGGGGCGAAGGCACAGATACGCAGTATTTT	CASSVMTGTGGEGTDTQYF